The sequence of this TCR beta chain was determined in a study of long-term antiretroviral therapy in people with HIV. Study-wide results and limits: HIV repertoires showed narrower CDR3 length ranges than controls.

1-10 million cryopreserved PBMC were held in samples before DNA extraction. This clone was counted a single time. Its antigen is as yet unknown. Running of the v3.0 immunoSEQ assay took place at survey level. The table came from immunoSEQ multiplex PCR; TCRdb's copy has only in-frame clones and leaves some out. The top ten hold more than 8.5% of the sample, which has about 22,000 clones, around 80% seen once. The CDR3 has 16 amino acids. The V and J ends lost 2 bases and 4 bases respectively, with 14 bases between them. In germline, CDR1 is PRHDT, CDR2 FYEKMQ (reference sequence). This sequence originates from a woman aged 40 to 50 with HIV. The rearrangement links TRBV13 to TRBJ2-2; D unresolved. The input for sequencing was unsorted PBMCs, taken 1.2 years after starting antiretroviral therapy. The CDR3 region is CASSLFGYSSTGELFF. The DNA for the CDR3 is TGTGCCAGCAGCTTATTTGGGTATTCAAGCACCGGGGAGCTGTTTTTT.